This T cell receptor beta chain was captured by sequencing in a study of blood T cell repertoires in COVID-19. Study background: The United States, Italy and Spain were the sources of the acute and convalescent COVID-19 samples. PBMCs, B-cell-depleted T cells, or T cells provided the cDNA or gDNA that made up the material.

Germline CDR1 is LGHNA and CDR2 is YNFKEQ. The CDR3 is made up of 16 amino acids. J gave up 0 bases and V 0 bases, and 2 bases lay outside the gene matches. As originally analysed: Reference gene primer amplification gave estimated nucleated cell counts. Measured with immunoSEQ multiplex PCR; TCRdb has only the in-frame clones, and not every one. The V and J calls and the clone size are those of that table, but D and trimming were determined from the DNA. There are about 140,000 clones in the sample; over 70% occur only once, and roughly 10% lies in the top ten. The V and J genes are TRBV4-2 and TRBJ2-4, with 7 bases identical to TRBD1. This TCR derives from a man in his sixties with active or convalescent COVID-19. The source material was peripheral blood. CDR3 protein: CASSQDQGVAKNIQYF. DNA of the CDR3: TGTGCCAGCAGCCAAGATCAGGGGGTAGCCAAAAACATTCAGTACTTC.